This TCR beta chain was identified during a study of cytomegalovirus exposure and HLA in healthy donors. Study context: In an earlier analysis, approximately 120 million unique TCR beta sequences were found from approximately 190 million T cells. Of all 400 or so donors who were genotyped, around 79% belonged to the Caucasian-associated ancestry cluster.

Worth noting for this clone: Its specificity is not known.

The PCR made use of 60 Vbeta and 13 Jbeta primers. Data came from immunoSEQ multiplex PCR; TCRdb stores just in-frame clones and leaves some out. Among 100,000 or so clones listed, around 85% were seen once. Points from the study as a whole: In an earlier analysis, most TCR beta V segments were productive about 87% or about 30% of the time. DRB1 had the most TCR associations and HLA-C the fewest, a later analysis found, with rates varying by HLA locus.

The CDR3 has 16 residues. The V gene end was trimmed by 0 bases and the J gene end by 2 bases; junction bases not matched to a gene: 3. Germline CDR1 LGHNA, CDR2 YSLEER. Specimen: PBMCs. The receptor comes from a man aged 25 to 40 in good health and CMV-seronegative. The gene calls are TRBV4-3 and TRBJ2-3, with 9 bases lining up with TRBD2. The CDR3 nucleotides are TGCGCCAGCAGCCAAGACCTAGCGGGATCCACAGATACGCAGTATTTT. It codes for CASSQDLAGSTDTQYF.